This TCR beta chain emerged from a study of T cell responses to AZD1222 COVID-19 vaccine. Study findings and constraints: Repertoire sampling occurred only after the peak T cell response. Baseline testing showed seropositivity in only a handful of AZD1222 recipients.

The germline V gene has CDR1 MGHRA and CDR2 YSYEKL. The ends were cut back, 1 base at V and 0 bases at J, with 7 bases in the middle. The CDR3 has 15 residues. Using immunoSEQ multiplex PCR, the repertoire was profiled, and TCRdb retains in-frame clones only, with some absent. The sample has 90,000 to 150,000 clones, approximately 87% seen once. Turning to this clone: Its antigen is currently unknown.

The receptor was derived from an adult in good health. V usage is TRBV4-1 and J usage is TRBJ2-1; D unresolved. The sequenced sample was peripheral blood, obtained on day 0 of AZD1222 vaccination. CDR3 nucleotide sequence: TGCGCCAGCAGCCAAGCTTTGGTCTCCTACAATGAGCAGTTCTTC. It yields the protein CASSQALVSYNEQFF.